These T cell receptor beta chains were read from a single sample in a study of blood T cells in healthy people across ages. From the 5' RACE reads, TCRdb called clonotypes with MiXCR, one entry per CDR3 protein. The data show around 850,000 distinct CDR3 sequences, with 30% to 45% seen just once and approximately 13% held by the top ten. Sequenced sample: blood. The source is a man between 18 and 35 years old in good health. The CDR3 runs from the conserved cysteine through the conserved F or W. Each record gives: J gene, D gene, clone size, V gene, CDR3 protein, CDR3 DNA. A D gene is named only where the DNA matches it firmly. Rows may omit the clone size; those that give it use once, few, many or a size class.

J gene: TRBJ2-5; D gene: TRBD2; clone size: -; V gene: TRBV15; CDR3 protein: CATSRDLGTSGGTQYF; CDR3 DNA: TGTGCCACCAGCAGAGATTTGGGGACTAGCGGAGGGACCCAGTACTTC
J gene: TRBJ2-1; D gene: TRBD2; clone size: many; V gene: TRBV10-2; CDR3 protein: CASRAGETYNEQFF; CDR3 DNA: TGCGCCAGCAGAGCGGGGGAGACCTACAATGAGCAGTTCTTC
J gene: TRBJ1-5; D gene: -; clone size: -; V gene: TRBV6-2/TRBV6-3; CDR3 protein: CASSYHGGGQPQHF; CDR3 DNA: TGTGCCAGCAGTTACCACGGGGGGGGACAGCCCCAGCATTTT
J gene: TRBJ2-7; D gene: TRBD1; clone size: few; V gene: TRBV29-1; CDR3 protein: CSARTGGSTNEQYF; CDR3 DNA: TGCAGCGCGCGGACAGGGGGCTCGACCAATGAGCAGTACTTC
J gene: TRBJ2-3; D gene: -; clone size: few; V gene: TRBV12-3/TRBV12-4; CDR3 protein: CASSLQVFKYF; CDR3 DNA: TGTGCCAGCAGTTTACAGGTCTTTAAGTATTTT
J gene: TRBJ2-3; D gene: -; clone size: many; V gene: TRBV20-1; CDR3 protein: CSAMAIGMDTQYF; CDR3 DNA: TGCAGTGCTATGGCTATAGGGATGGATACGCAGTATTTT
J gene: TRBJ2-5; D gene: TRBD2; clone size: -; V gene: TRBV27; CDR3 protein: CATSLLAGGQETQYF; CDR3 DNA: TGTGCCACTTCCTTACTAGCGGGGGGGCAAGAGACCCAGTACTTC
J gene: TRBJ2-3; D gene: TRBD2; clone size: many; V gene: TRBV6-2/TRBV6-3; CDR3 protein: CAAGLLSTDTQYF; CDR3 DNA: TGTGCAGCGGGACTTCTCAGCACAGATACGCAGTATTTT
J gene: TRBJ1-5; D gene: -; clone size: -; V gene: TRBV20-1; CDR3 protein: CSTGQRKPQHF; CDR3 DNA: TGCAGCACAGGGCAGCGGAAGCCCCAGCATTTT
J gene: TRBJ1-2; D gene: -; clone size: -; V gene: TRBV6-2/TRBV6-3; CDR3 protein: CASSYEGGLYGYTF; CDR3 DNA: TGTGCCAGCAGTTACGAAGGCGGACTATATGGCTACACCTTC
J gene: TRBJ2-1; D gene: -; clone size: few; V gene: TRBV7-2; CDR3 protein: CASSPFFRDGSTNEQFF; CDR3 DNA: TGTGCCAGCAGCCCTTTCTTCCGGGACGGCTCTACTAATGAGCAGTTCTTC
J gene: TRBJ1-6; D gene: TRBD1; clone size: few; V gene: TRBV6-1; CDR3 protein: CASSRSRDRNSPLHF; CDR3 DNA: TGTGCCAGCAGCCGATCCCGGGACAGGAATTCACCCCTCCACTTT
J gene: TRBJ1-1; D gene: -; clone size: many; V gene: TRBV24-1; CDR3 protein: CATSDGFNTEAFF; CDR3 DNA: TGTGCCACCAGTGATGGGTTTAACACTGAAGCTTTCTTT
J gene: TRBJ2-7; D gene: -; clone size: -; V gene: TRBV12-3/TRBV12-4; CDR3 protein: CASSARVGNEQYF; CDR3 DNA: TGTGCCAGCAGTGCCCGGGTGGGCAACGAGCAGTACTTC
J gene: TRBJ2-2; D gene: -; clone size: few; V gene: TRBV2; CDR3 protein: CASTYAGGTGELFF; CDR3 DNA: TGTGCCAGCACCTATGCAGGGGGGACCGGGGAGCTGTTTTTT
J gene: TRBJ1-5; D gene: TRBD1; clone size: few; V gene: TRBV7-8; CDR3 protein: CASSLGRDRGFTSNQPQHF; CDR3 DNA: TGTGCCAGCAGCTTAGGACGGGACAGGGGATTTACAAGCAATCAGCCCCAGCATTTT
J gene: TRBJ1-5; D gene: -; clone size: -; V gene: TRBV12-3/TRBV12-4; CDR3 protein: CASSPGMGANQPQHF; CDR3 DNA: TGTGCCAGCAGTCCCGGGATGGGGGCAAATCAGCCCCAGCATTTT
J gene: TRBJ2-7; D gene: -; clone size: -; V gene: TRBV12-3/TRBV12-4; CDR3 protein: CASSFQAVSHEQYF; CDR3 DNA: TGTGCCAGCAGTTTCCAGGCCGTCTCCCACGAGCAGTACTTC
J gene: TRBJ1-2; D gene: -; clone size: few; V gene: TRBV7-9; CDR3 protein: CASSLDGFLKPRQGYTF; CDR3 DNA: TGTGCCAGCAGCTTAGACGGTTTTTTGAAGCCTAGGCAGGGCTACACCTTC
J gene: TRBJ2-1; D gene: TRBD2; clone size: many; V gene: TRBV4-2; CDR3 protein: CASSQDGLAGGPNEQFF; CDR3 DNA: TGTGCCAGCAGCCAAGATGGGCTAGCGGGGGGGCCCAATGAGCAGTTCTTC
J gene: TRBJ2-1; D gene: -; clone size: many; V gene: TRBV18; CDR3 protein: CASSPPGRSYNEQFF; CDR3 DNA: TGTGCCAGCTCACCCCCGGGCAGGTCCTACAATGAGCAGTTCTTC
J gene: TRBJ2-3; D gene: -; clone size: -; V gene: TRBV14; CDR3 protein: CASSQEGTVSTDTQYF; CDR3 DNA: TGTGCCAGCAGCCAAGAGGGGACGGTTAGCACAGATACGCAGTATTTT
J gene: TRBJ2-3; D gene: -; clone size: many; V gene: TRBV5-1; CDR3 protein: CASSLRQGAADTQYF; CDR3 DNA: TGCGCCAGCAGTCTCCGGCAGGGAGCGGCAGATACGCAGTATTTT
J gene: TRBJ2-5; D gene: TRBD1; clone size: -; V gene: TRBV15; CDR3 protein: CATSPRGWQETQYF; CDR3 DNA: TGTGCCACCAGCCCCAGGGGGTGGCAAGAGACCCAGTACTTC
J gene: TRBJ1-5; D gene: -; clone size: -; V gene: TRBV12-3/TRBV12-4; CDR3 protein: CASSTNGGHQPQHF; CDR3 DNA: TGTGCCAGCAGTACTAACGGAGGGCATCAGCCCCAGCATTTT
J gene: TRBJ1-4; D gene: -; clone size: -; V gene: TRBV5-1; CDR3 protein: CASSADSTTNEKLFF; CDR3 DNA: TGCGCCAGCAGCGCCGACAGTACAACTAATGAAAAACTGTTTTTT
J gene: TRBJ2-3; D gene: TRBD2; clone size: many; V gene: TRBV12-3/TRBV12-4; CDR3 protein: CASSPRTSPTDTQYF; CDR3 DNA: TGTGCCAGCAGCCCAAGGACTAGCCCCACAGATACGCAGTATTTT
J gene: TRBJ2-3; D gene: TRBD2; clone size: few; V gene: TRBV20-1; CDR3 protein: CSANELAGGFTDTQYF; CDR3 DNA: TGCAGTGCTAACGAACTAGCGGGGGGTTTCACAGATACGCAGTATTTT
J gene: TRBJ1-5; D gene: -; clone size: few; V gene: TRBV20-1; CDR3 protein: CSANRKSGNQPQHF; CDR3 DNA: TGCAGTGCCAACAGGAAATCGGGCAATCAGCCCCAGCATTTT
J gene: TRBJ2-2; D gene: -; clone size: -; V gene: TRBV27; CDR3 protein: CASSRQENTGELFF; CDR3 DNA: TGTGCCAGCAGCAGACAGGAGAACACCGGGGAGCTGTTTTTT
J gene: TRBJ1-2; D gene: TRBD1; clone size: -; V gene: TRBV20-1; CDR3 protein: CSAGGQATNYGYTF; CDR3 DNA: TGCAGTGCTGGAGGACAGGCGACTAACTATGGCTACACCTTC
J gene: TRBJ1-5; D gene: -; clone size: few; V gene: TRBV6-1; CDR3 protein: CASAIQQGDNQPQHF; CDR3 DNA: TGTGCCAGCGCGATACAACAGGGAGACAATCAGCCCCAGCATTTT
J gene: TRBJ2-5; D gene: TRBD1; clone size: -; V gene: TRBV12-3/TRBV12-4; CDR3 protein: CASSDTGTGGNEQYF; CDR3 DNA: TGTGCCAGCAGCGACACCGGGACAGGGGGCAATGAGCAGTACTTC
J gene: TRBJ1-1; D gene: TRBD1; clone size: few; V gene: TRBV7-2; CDR3 protein: CASRRDRGQTEAFF; CDR3 DNA: TGTGCCAGCAGGCGCGACAGGGGGCAGACTGAAGCTTTCTTT
J gene: TRBJ2-6; D gene: -; clone size: -; V gene: TRBV29-1; CDR3 protein: CSVEEAAGANVLTF; CDR3 DNA: TGCAGCGTTGAAGAAGCGGCTGGGGCCAACGTCCTGACTTTC
J gene: TRBJ2-5; D gene: -; clone size: few; V gene: TRBV12-3/TRBV12-4; CDR3 protein: CASSPTQTQETQYF; CDR3 DNA: TGTGCCAGCAGCCCCACCCAGACCCAAGAGACCCAGTACTTC
J gene: TRBJ1-2; D gene: -; clone size: few; V gene: TRBV2; CDR3 protein: CASRLGSTPHGYTF; CDR3 DNA: TGTGCCAGCAGGTTAGGGTCCACACCACATGGCTACACCTTC
J gene: TRBJ1-2; D gene: TRBD1; clone size: -; V gene: TRBV20-1; CDR3 protein: CSARGQGEPYGYTF; CDR3 DNA: TGCAGTGCTAGAGGCCAGGGGGAACCCTATGGCTACACCTTC